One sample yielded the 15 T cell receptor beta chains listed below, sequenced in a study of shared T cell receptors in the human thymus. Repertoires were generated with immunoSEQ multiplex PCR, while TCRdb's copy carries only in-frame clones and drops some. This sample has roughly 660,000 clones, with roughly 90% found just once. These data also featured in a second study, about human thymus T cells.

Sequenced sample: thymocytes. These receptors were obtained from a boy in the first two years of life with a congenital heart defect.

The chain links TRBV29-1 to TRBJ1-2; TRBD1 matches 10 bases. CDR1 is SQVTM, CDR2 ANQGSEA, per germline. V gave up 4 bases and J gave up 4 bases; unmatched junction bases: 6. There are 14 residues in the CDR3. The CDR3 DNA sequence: TGCAGCGTTGCCGGGACAGGGGCGATCTATGGCTACACCTTC. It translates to CSVAGTGAIYGYTF.

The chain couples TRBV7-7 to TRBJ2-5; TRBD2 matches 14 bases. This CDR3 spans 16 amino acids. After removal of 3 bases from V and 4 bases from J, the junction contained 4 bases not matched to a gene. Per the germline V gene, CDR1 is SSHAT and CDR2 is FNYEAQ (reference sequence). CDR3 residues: CASSFGTSGRLETQYF. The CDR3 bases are TGTGCCAGCAGCTTCGGGACTAGCGGGAGACTAGAGACCCAGTACTTC.

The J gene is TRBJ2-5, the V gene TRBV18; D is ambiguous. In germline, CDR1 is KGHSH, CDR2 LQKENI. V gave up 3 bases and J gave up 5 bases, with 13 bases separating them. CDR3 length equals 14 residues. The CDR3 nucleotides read TGTGCCAGCTCACCGGGCCGGTGGTCCGAGACCCAGTACTTC. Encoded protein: CASSPGRWSETQYF.

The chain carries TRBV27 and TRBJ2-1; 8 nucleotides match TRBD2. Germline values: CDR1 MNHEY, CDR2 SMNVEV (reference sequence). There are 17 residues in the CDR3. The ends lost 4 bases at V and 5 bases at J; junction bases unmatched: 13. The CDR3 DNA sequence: TGTGCCAGCAGTTCCGACGGGGGCGGGAGGCCCCACAATGAGCAGTTCTTC. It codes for CASSSDGGGRPHNEQFF.

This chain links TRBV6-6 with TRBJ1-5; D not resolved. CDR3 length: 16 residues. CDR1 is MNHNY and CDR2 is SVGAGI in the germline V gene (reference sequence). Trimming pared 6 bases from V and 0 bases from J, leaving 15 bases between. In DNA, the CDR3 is TGTGCCAGCAGCCCGGCCTCCCAGGATAGCAATCAGCCCCAGCATTTT. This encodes CASSPASQDSNQPQHF.

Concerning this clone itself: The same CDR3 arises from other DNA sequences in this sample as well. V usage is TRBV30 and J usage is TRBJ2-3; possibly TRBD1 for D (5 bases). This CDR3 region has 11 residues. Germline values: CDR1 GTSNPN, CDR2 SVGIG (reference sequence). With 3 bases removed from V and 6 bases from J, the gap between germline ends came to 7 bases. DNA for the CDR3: TGTGCCTGGAGAGGGGTGGATACGCAGTATTTT. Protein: CAWRGVDTQYF.

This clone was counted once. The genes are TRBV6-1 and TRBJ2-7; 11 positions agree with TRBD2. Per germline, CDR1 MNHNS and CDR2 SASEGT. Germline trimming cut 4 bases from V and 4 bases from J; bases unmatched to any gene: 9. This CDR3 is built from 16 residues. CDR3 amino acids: CASSGLAGSTGYEQYF. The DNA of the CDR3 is TGTGCCAGCAGTGGACTAGCGGGATCAACCGGGTACGAGCAGTACTTC.

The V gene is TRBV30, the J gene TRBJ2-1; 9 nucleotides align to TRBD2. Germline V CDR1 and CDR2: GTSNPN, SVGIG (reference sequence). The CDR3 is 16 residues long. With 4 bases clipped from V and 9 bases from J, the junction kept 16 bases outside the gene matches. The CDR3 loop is CAWKSVAGGRAPEQFF. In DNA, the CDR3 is TGTGCCTGGAAGTCTGTTGCTGGCGGGAGGGCCCCTGAGCAGTTCTTC.

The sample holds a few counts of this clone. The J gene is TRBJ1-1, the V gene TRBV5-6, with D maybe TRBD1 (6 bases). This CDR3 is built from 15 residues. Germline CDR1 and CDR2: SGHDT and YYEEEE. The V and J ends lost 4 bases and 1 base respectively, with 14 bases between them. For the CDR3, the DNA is TGTGCCAGCAGCGTAAAGGGACAAAAGAACACTGAAGCTTTCTTT. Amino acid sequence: CASSVKGQKNTEAFF.

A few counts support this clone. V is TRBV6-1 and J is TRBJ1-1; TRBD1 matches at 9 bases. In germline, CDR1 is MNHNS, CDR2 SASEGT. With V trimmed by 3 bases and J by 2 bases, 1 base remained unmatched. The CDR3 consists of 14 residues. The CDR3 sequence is CASSDTGGNTEAFF. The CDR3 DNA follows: TGTGCCAGCAGTGACACAGGGGGCAACACTGAAGCTTTCTTT.

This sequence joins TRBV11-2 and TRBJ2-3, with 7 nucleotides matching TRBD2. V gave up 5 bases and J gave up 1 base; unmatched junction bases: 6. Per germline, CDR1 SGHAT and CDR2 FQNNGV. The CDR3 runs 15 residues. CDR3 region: CASSPLAECTDTQYF. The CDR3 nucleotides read TGTGCCAGCAGCCCCCTAGCGGAATGCACAGATACGCAGTATTTT.

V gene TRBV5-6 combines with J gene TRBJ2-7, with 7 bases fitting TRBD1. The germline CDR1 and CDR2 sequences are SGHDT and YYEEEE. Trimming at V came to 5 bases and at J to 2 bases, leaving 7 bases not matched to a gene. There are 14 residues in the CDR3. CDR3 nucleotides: TGTGCCAGCAGTCGCCACAGGGGTCCCTACGAGCAGTACTTC. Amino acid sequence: CASSRHRGPYEQYF.

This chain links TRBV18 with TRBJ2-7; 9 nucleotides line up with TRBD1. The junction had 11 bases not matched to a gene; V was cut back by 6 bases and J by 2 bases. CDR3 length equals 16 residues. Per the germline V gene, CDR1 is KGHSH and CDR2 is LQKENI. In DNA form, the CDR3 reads TGTGCCAGCTCCGAGGGGCCCGGGACAGGGACCTACGAGCAGTACTTC. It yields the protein CASSEGPGTGTYEQYF.

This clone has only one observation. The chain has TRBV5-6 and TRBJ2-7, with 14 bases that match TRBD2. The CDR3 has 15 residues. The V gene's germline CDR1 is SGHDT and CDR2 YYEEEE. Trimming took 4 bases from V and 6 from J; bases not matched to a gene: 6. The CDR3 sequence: CASSPRTSGRSEQYF. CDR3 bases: TGTGCCAGCAGCCCCCGGACTAGCGGGAGGAGCGAGCAGTACTTC.

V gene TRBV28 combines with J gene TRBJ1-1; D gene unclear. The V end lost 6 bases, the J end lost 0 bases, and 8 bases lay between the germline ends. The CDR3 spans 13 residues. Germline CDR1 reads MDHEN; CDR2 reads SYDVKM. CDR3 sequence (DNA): TGTGCCAGCAGCCCTAAATTGAACACTGAAGCTTTCTTT. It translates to CASSPKLNTEAFF.